The 14 T cell receptor beta chains in this list originate from one sample, sequenced in a study of blood T cell repertoires in COVID-19. Method: immunoSEQ multiplex PCR; TCRdb's copy keeps in-frame clones and lacks some. The table shows a few hundred thousand clones, with roughly nine tenths occurring only once. Sequencing input: peripheral blood. These receptors all come from a man aged 18 to 29 with active or convalescent COVID-19.

The chain couples TRBV7-2 to TRBJ1-6; D call uncertain. The CDR3 loop spans 14 amino acids. Germline V gene sequence: CDR1 SGHTA, CDR2 FQGNSA. The V gene lost 4 bases and the J gene lost 6 bases, with 10 bases spanning the gap. CDR3 DNA sequence: TGTGCCAGCAGCTCGGGGTTCGCTAATTCACCCCTCCACTTT. Its translation: CASSSGFANSPLHF.

This clone showed up just once. The V call is TRBV7-8, the J call TRBJ2-7; D perhaps matches TRBD1 (5 bases). V lost 6 bases, J lost 6 bases, and 15 bases lay in between. The CDR3 extends over 13 amino acids. Germline V gives CDR1 SGHVS, CDR2 FQNEAQ. CDR3 nucleotide sequence: TGTGCCAGCAGTGGAATTAGACAGACCGAGCAGTACTTC. Protein: CASSGIRQTEQYF.

The chain joins TRBV18 to TRBJ1-2, with D tentatively TRBD1 (5 bases). V was cut by 4 bases and J by 7 bases, with 19 bases left in between. The CDR3 has 15 residues. The germline gives CDR1 KGHSH, CDR2 LQKENI. The CDR3 coding sequence is TGTGCCAGCTCACGACCAGCGCAGGGATATAGTGGCTACACCTTC. It yields the protein CASSRPAQGYSGYTF.

The chain has TRBV5-6 and TRBJ2-3; no reliable D call. Germline CDR1 is SGHDT and CDR2 is YYEEEE. The CDR3 has 16 amino acids. The V gene lost 3 bases and the J gene lost 0 bases, with 14 bases spanning the gap. Written as DNA, the CDR3 is TGTGCCAGCAGCTCGGTGGCAGGTCCTAGCACAGATACGCAGTATTTT. Translation: CASSSVAGPSTDTQYF. Full variable domain (remainder filled in from reference TRBV5-6 and TRBJ2-3): DAGVTQSPTHLIKTRGQQVTLRCSPKSGHDTVSWYQQALGQGPQFIFQYYEEEERQRGNFPDRFSGHQFPNYSSELNVNALLLGDSALYLCASSSVAGPSTDTQYFGPGTRLTVL.

This rearrangement joins TRBV13 to TRBJ2-7; 7 bases are shared with TRBD2. The CDR3 totals 13 residues. Per the germline V gene, CDR1 is PRHDT and CDR2 is FYEKMQ (reference sequence). V trimming: 6 bases; J trimming: 5 bases; junction bases outside the gene matches: 7. In nucleotides, the CDR3 is TGTGCCAGCAGGAGCTTAGGGAGGGACGAGCAGTACTTC. Its translation is CASRSLGRDEQYF.

Note on this clone: This specimen includes other DNA sequences encoding the same CDR3. The rearrangement uses TRBV3-1 (or the pseudogene TRBV3-2) and TRBJ1-5, with D tentatively TRBD1 (6 bases). Germline assignment: CDR1 LGHDT and CDR2 YNNKEL (reference sequence). Trimming shortened V by 3 bases and J by 7 bases, and 7 bases separated the two germline ends. CDR3 size: 12 residues. CDR3 sequence reads: CASSHRGQPQHF. For the CDR3, the DNA is TGTGCCAGCAGCCACAGGGGACAGCCCCAGCATTTT.

The V and J genes are TRBV6-5 and TRBJ2-1, with no clear D. The V end lost 2 bases, the J end lost 2 bases, and 7 bases lay between the germline ends. The CDR3 runs 14 residues. From germline, CDR1 is MNHEY and CDR2 SVGAGI. The CDR3 coding sequence is TGTGCCAGCAGTTACGATAGCCCCTACAATGAGCAGTTCTTC. This translates into CASSYDSPYNEQFF.

The chain has TRBV10-3 and TRBJ1-1; 9 bases are a match to TRBD1. The CDR3 has 16 residues. The germline V gene has CDR1 ENHRY and CDR2 SYGVKD. V lost 6 bases to trimming and J lost 3 bases; unmatched junction nucleotides: 11. The CDR3 bases are TGTGCCATCAGAACCACAGGGGGCGGAGGGTACACTGAAGCTTTCTTT. Translating it yields CAIRTTGGGGYTEAFF.

The chain has TRBV28 and TRBJ2-7; D remains ambiguous. The germline CDR1 and CDR2 sequences are MDHEN and SYDVKM. The CDR3 sequence is 12 residues long. V was trimmed by 6 bases and J by 4 bases, leaving 10 bases between them. CDR3 sequence (DNA): TGTGCCAGCAGCAAGACTGTGTACGAGCAGTACTTC. Protein sequence: CASSKTVYEQYF.

The CDR3 protein is CASSLRGSGNTIYF. The CDR3 DNA follows: TGTGCCAGCAGCCTCAGGGGTTCTGGAAACACCATATATTTT. This chain connects TRBV6-5 to TRBJ1-3; tentatively, D is TRBD1 (6 bases). The CDR3 sequence is 14 residues long. Germline V gene data show CDR1 as MNHEY and CDR2 as SVGAGI. The ends were cut back, 6 bases at V and 1 base at J, with 10 bases in the middle.

CDR3 sequence reads: CASSYSMSGVTEAFF. The CDR3 DNA reads TGTGCCAGCAGTTATTCCATGTCAGGGGTCACTGAAGCTTTCTTT. V gene TRBV6-5 combines with J gene TRBJ1-1; weak D call: TRBD1 (6 bases). V was cut by 3 bases and J by 4 bases, with 15 bases left in between. In germline, CDR1 is MNHEY, CDR2 SVGAGI. The CDR3 runs to 15 residues.

The chain has TRBV7-9 and TRBJ1-1; TRBD1 might be the D (6 bases). The germline CDR1 and CDR2 sequences are SEHNR and FQNEAQ (reference sequence). This CDR3 contains 14 residues. The V end lost 3 bases, the J end lost 4 bases, and 12 bases lay between the germline ends. CDR3 coding DNA: TGTGCCAGCAGCTTCGGGGGGCTGGGCACTGAAGCTTTCTTT. Amino acid sequence: CASSFGGLGTEAFF.

This chain uses TRBV5-4 with TRBJ2-3, with 7 bases lining up with TRBD2. The germline CDR1 and CDR2 sequences are SGHNT and YYREEE (reference sequence). With 7 bases clipped from V and 2 bases from J, the junction kept 10 bases outside the gene matches. This CDR3 comprises 15 residues. For the CDR3, the DNA is TGTGCCAGCCGGCTAGCAGCGGGGATCACAGATACGCAGTATTTT. Encoded protein: CASRLAAGITDTQYF. The variable domain in full, with the rest retrieved from reference TRBV5-4 and TRBJ2-3, is ETGVTQSPTHLIKTRGQQVTLRCSSQSGHNTVSWYQQALGQGPQFIFQYYREEENGRGNFPPRFSGLQFPNYSSELNVNALELDDSALYLCASRLAAGITDTQYFGPGTRLTVL.

The chain joins TRBV11-1 to TRBJ1-1, with D unclear. Germline CDR1 reads SGHAT; CDR2 reads FQDESV (reference sequence). Trimming shortened V by 6 bases and J by 3 bases, and 11 bases separated the two germline ends. This CDR3 has 13 residues. The DNA of the CDR3 is TGTGCCAGCAGACTTATCGGGGACACTGAAGCTTTCTTT. This gives the protein CASRLIGDTEAFF.